Sequencing of this T cell receptor beta chain was carried out in a study of radiotherapy plus CTLA-4 blockade in lung cancer. Study background: With roughly a third of patients having disease control, objective responses were seen in roughly 19%.

With respect to this clone: Its antigen is undetermined.

General study points: Peripheral blood showed expansion of tumor-derived TCR clones after radiotherapy and ipilimumab. Dynamics of early blood T cell clones, together with interferon-beta, were reportedly the best predictors of response.

Chemo-refractory metastatic non-small-cell lung cancer patients received focal radiation with ipilimumab CTLA-4 blockade. Profiled with immunoSEQ multiplex PCR; TCRdb holds only in-frame clones, not every one. The profile shows around 42,000 clones, roughly 60% of them singletons. The sequence was collected from a human donor with non-small cell lung cancer who had a partial response to radiotherapy plus ipilimumab. The material sequenced was peripheral blood, taken from a patient treated with radiotherapy plus ipilimumab.

This chain's CDR3 is CASSSGLAGGNNEQFF. DNA for the CDR3: TGCGCCAGCAGCTCGGGACTAGCGGGAGGCAACAATGAGCAGTTCTTC. This chain connects TRBV5-1 to TRBJ2-1; 15 nucleotides line up with TRBD2. Germline V gene sequence: CDR1 SGHRS, CDR2 YFSETQ. The CDR3 consists of 16 residues. After removal of 3 bases from V and 5 bases from J, the junction contained 3 bases not matched to a gene.